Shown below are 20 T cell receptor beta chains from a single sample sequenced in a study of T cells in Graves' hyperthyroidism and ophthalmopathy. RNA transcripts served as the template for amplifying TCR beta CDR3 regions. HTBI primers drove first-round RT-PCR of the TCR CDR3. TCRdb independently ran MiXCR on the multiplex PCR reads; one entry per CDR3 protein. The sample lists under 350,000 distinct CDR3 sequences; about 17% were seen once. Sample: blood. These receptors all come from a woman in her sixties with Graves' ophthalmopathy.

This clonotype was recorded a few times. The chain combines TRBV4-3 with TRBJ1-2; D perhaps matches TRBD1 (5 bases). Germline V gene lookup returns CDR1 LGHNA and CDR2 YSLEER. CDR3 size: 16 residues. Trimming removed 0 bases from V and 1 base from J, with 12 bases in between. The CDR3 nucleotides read TGCGCCAGCAGCCAAGATCCGGCAGGGAGTAACTATGGCTACACCTTC. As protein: CASSQDPAGSNYGYTF.

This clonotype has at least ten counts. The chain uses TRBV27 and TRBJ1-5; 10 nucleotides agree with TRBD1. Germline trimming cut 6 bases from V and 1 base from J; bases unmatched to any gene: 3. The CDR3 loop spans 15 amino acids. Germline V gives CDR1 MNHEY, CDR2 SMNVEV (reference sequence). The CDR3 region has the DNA TGTGCCAGCAGGGACAGGGGGTTGAGCAATCAGCCCCAGCATTTT. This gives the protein CASRDRGLSNQPQHF.

The CDR3 DNA is TGCGCCACCCACCGAGAGGGTCCAGGGGAGACCCAGTACTTC. Amino acid sequence: CATHREGPGETQYF. The chain has TRBV5-1 and TRBJ2-5; D might be TRBD1 or TRBD2, each matching 5 bases. Germline V lookup: CDR1 SGHRS, CDR2 YFSETQ. Trimming stripped 9 bases from V and 5 bases from J, with 20 bases between. This CDR3 has 14 residues.

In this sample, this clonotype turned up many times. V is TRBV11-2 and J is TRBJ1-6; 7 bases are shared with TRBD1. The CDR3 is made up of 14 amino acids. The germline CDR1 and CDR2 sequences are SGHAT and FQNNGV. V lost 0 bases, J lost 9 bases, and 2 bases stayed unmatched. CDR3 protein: CASSLERGLSPLHF. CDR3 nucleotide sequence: TGTGCCAGCAGCTTAGAGAGGGGGCTTTCACCCCTCCACTTT. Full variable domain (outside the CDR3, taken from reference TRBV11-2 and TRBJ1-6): EAGVAQSPRYKIIEKRQSVAFWCNPISGHATLYWYQQILGQGPKLLIQFQNNGVVDDSQLPKDRFSAERLKGVDSTLKIQPAKLEDSAVYLCASSLERGLSPLHFGNGTRLTVT.

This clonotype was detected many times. The CDR3 region has the DNA TGTGCCAGCAGTGCCCACCAAAATCAGCCCCAGCATTTT. Translating it yields CASSAHQNQPQHF. V is TRBV12-3 or TRBV12-4 and J is TRBJ1-5; D is unresolved. The length of the CDR3 is 13 residues. Trimming left V 5 bases short and J 4 bases short, with 9 bases between.

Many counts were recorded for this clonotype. CDR3 sequence (DNA): TGTGCCAGCAGTGAATTCACTATGGGGGGTTCACCCCTCCACTTT. The encoded protein is CASSEFTMGGSPLHF. This rearrangement joins TRBV2 to TRBJ1-6, with D possibly matching TRBD1 (5 bases). The CDR3 has 15 residues. Trimming cost V 2 bases and J 9 bases, with 14 bases left between them. Germline lookup yields CDR1 SNHLY and CDR2 FYNNEI.

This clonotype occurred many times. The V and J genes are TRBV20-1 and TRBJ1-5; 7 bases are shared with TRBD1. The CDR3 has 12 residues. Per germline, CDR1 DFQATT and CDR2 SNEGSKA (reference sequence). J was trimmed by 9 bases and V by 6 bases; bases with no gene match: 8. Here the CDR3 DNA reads TGCAGTGCCAGACAGGGTTTGATGCCCCAGCATTTT. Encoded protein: CSARQGLMPQHF.

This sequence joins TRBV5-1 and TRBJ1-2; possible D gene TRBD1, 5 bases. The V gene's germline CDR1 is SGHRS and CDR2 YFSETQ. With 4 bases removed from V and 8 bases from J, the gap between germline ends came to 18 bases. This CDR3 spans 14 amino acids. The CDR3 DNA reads TGCGCCAGCAGCGAGCAGACAGTTTCGGGAGGCTACACCTTC. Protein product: CASSEQTVSGGYTF.

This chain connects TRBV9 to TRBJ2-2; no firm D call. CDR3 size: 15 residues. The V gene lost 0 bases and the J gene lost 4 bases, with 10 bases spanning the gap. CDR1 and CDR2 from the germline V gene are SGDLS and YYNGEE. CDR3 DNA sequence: TGTGCCAGCAGCGTAGCGCGGCCGGGCACCGGGGAGCTGTTTTTT. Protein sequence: CASSVARPGTGELFF.

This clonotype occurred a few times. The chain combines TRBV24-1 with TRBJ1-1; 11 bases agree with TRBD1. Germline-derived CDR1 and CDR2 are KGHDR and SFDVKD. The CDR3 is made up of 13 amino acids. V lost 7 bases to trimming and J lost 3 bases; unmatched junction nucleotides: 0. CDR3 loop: CATRGQGDTEAFF. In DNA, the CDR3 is TGTGCCACCAGGGGACAGGGGGACACTGAAGCTTTCTTT.

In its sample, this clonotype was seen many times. CDR3 sequence: CATRPQTNYGYTF. The CDR3 region has the DNA TGTGCCACCCGGCCCCAGACTAACTATGGCTACACCTTC. This chain uses TRBV10-3 with TRBJ1-2; D uncertain. V lost 10 bases to trimming and J lost 0 bases, with 12 bases between them. CDR1 ENHRY and CDR2 SYGVKD come from the germline V gene. The CDR3 is made up of 13 amino acids.

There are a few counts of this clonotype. This CDR3 reads CASSARRGGLYGYTF. CDR3 in DNA: TGTGCCAGCAGCGCCCGAAGAGGGGGCCTCTATGGCTACACCTTC. The rearrangement joins TRBV9 to TRBJ1-2, with 7 bases identical to TRBD1. CDR1 and CDR2 from the germline V gene are SGDLS and YYNGEE. The CDR3 sequence is 15 residues long. Trimming took 3 bases from V and 4 from J; bases not matched to a gene: 9.

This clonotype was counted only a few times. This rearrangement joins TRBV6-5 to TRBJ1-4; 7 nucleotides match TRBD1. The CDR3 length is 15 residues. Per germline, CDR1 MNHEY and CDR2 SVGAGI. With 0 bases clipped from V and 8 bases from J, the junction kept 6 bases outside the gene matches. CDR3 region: CASSYSGGGWEKLFF. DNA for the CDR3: TGTGCCAGCAGTTACTCAGGGGGCGGTTGGGAAAAACTGTTTTTT.

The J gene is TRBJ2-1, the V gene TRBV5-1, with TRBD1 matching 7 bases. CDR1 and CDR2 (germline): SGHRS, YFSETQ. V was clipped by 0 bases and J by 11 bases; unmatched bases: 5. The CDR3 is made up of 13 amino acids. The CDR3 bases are TGCGCCAGCAGCTTGGTTGAGGGGGCTAAGCAGTTCTTC. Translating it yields CASSLVEGAKQFF.

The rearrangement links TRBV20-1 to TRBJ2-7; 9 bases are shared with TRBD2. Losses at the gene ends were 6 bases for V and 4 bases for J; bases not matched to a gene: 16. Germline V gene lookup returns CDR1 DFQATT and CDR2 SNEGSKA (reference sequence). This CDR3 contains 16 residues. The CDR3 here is CSAPGLALSGVYEQYF. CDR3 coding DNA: TGCAGTGCACCGGGACTAGCCCTTTCCGGGGTATACGAGCAGTACTTC.

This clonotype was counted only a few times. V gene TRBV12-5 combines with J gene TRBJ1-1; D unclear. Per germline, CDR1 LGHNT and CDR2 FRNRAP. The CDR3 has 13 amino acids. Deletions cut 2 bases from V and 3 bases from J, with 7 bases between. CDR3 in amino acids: CASGLREDTEAFF. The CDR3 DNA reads TGTGCTAGTGGTTTGCGGGAGGACACTGAAGCTTTCTTT.

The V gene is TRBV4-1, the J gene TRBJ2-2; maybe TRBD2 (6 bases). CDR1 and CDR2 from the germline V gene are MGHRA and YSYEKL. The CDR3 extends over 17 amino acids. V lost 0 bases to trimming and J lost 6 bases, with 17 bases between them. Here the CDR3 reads CASSQDLARGLSGELFF. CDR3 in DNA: TGCGCCAGCAGCCAAGATTTGGCCCGAGGACTATCCGGGGAGCTGTTTTTT.

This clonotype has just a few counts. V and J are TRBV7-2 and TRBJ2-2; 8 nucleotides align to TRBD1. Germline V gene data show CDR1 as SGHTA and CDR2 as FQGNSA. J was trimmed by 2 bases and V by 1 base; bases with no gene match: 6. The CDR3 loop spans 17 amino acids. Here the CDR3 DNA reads TGTGCCAGCAGCTTAGTGGCAGGGGGCGCCAACACCGGGGAGCTGTTTTTT. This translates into CASSLVAGGANTGELFF.

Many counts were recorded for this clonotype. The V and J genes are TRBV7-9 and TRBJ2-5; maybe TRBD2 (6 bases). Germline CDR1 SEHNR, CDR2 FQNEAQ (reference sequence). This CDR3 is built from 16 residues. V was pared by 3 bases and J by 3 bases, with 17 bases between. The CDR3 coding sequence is TGTGCCAGCAGCTTCGGAGGGGCCGGGCGGAAAGAGACCCAGTACTTC. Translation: CASSFGGAGRKETQYF. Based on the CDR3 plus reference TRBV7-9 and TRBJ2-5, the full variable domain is DTGVSQNPRHKITKRGQNVTFRCDPISEHNRLYWYRQTLGQGPEFLTYFQNEAQLEKSRLLSDRFSAERPKGSFSTLEIQRTEQGDSAMYLCASSFGGAGRKETQYFGPGTRLLVL.

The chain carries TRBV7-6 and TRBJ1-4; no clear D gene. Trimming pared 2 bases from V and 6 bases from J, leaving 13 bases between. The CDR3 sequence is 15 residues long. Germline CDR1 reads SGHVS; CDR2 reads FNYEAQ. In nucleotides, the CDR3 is TGTGCCAGCAGCTTACGTGGCAGCAACTATGAAAAACTGTTTTTT. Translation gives CASSLRGSNYEKLFF.